This TCR beta chain was found in a study of technical replicates of blood from several donors. The table came from immunoSEQ multiplex PCR; TCRdb's copy has only in-frame clones and leaves some out. The table records about 98,000 clones, approximately 94% of them present only once. V was clipped by 5 bases and J by 0 bases, with 14 bases between them. The CDR3 is 16 residues long. Germline V gene sequence: CDR1 SGHNT, CDR2 YENEEA. The chain combines TRBV11-3 with TRBJ2-1; no definite D call. The source of this sequence is a human donor in good health. The sample taken for sequencing was T cells isolated from PBMCs. The CDR3 DNA sequence: TGTGCCAGCAGCCCATGGAGCTTTAGCTCCTACAATGAGCAGTTCTTC. The encoded protein is CASSPWSFSSYNEQFF.